This record covers a single T cell receptor (beta chain). The data were taken from a study of Ad26.COV2.S vaccination and SARS-CoV-2 variants. Sample treatment: around 19 received Ad26.COV2.S at low or high dose, single or two shots; 5 received placebo; per-sample allocation not given. Material that was analyzed had been drawn on day 63 after the first vaccine or placebo injection. Germline values: CDR1 SNHLY, CDR2 FYNNEI. The CDR3 runs 18 residues. The V and J ends lost 2 bases and 6 bases respectively, with 23 bases between them. Repertoires were generated with immunoSEQ multiplex PCR, while TCRdb's copy carries only in-frame clones and drops some. The sample holds some 250,000 clones; approximately 88% are singletons and the top ten take around a tenth.

The source of this sequence is a person between 18 and 60 years old who received the Ad26.COV2.S COVID-19 vaccine or a placebo. The rearrangement links TRBV2 to TRBJ2-1; D possibly matches TRBD1 or TRBD2 (5 bases each). The material sequenced was peripheral blood, taken in a trial of Ad26.COV2.S vaccine versus placebo. The DNA of the CDR3 is TGTGCCAGCAGTGAAATGGTTACTGGGGGACGCCACTCCAATGAGCAGTTCTTC. The encoded protein is CASSEMVTGGRHSNEQFF.